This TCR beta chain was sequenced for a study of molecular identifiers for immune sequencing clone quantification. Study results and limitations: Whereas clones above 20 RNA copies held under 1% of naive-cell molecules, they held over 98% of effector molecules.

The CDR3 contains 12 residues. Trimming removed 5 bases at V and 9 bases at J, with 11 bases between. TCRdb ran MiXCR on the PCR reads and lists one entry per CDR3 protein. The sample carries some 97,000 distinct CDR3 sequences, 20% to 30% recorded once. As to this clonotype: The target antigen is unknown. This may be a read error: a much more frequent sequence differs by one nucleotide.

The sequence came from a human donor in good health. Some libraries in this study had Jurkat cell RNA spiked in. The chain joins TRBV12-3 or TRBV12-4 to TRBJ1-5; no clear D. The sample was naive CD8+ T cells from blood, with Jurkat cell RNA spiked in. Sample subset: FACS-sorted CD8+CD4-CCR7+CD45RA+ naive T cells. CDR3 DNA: TGTGCCAGCAGTCAACCCGTAAGGCCCCAGCATTTT. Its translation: CASSQPVRPQHF.